This TCR beta chain was sequenced in a study of shared T cell receptors in the human thymus. Looked up from germline, CDR1 is LGHNA and CDR2 is YSLEER. V shed 3 bases, J shed 0 bases, and the junction held 1 base outside the gene matches. This CDR3 has 17 residues. This clone came up once. Using immunoSEQ multiplex PCR, the repertoire was profiled, and TCRdb retains in-frame clones only, with some absent. The sample lists hundreds of thousands of clones, around 87% occurring once. Another study also made use of these data, one on human thymus T cells. As reported in that work: The donor group consisted of healthy Finnish infants who were having corrective surgery for congenital heart defects. What related research reported was that thymic repertoires overlapped highly among unrelated individuals.

The TCR sequence derives from a boy under two years old with a congenital heart defect. Material for sequencing was thymocytes. The chain carries TRBV4-3 and TRBJ2-6, with 11 positions matching TRBD2. This CDR3 is CASSQGLAASGANVLTF. CDR3 nucleotide sequence: TGCGCCAGCAGCCAGGGACTAGCGGCCTCTGGGGCCAACGTCCTGACTTTC.